This TCR beta chain comes out of a study of cytomegalovirus exposure and HLA in healthy donors. A remark on this clone: The target antigen is unknown.

These donors counted as nominally healthy when sampled, but unrecorded immune exposures were likely. 60 Vbeta and 13 Jbeta primers were used in PCR. Method: immunoSEQ multiplex PCR; TCRdb's copy keeps in-frame clones and lacks some. The table shows around 230,000 clones, with roughly 87% occurring only once. Study results and caveats: Testing in vitro showed a few CMV-associated chains specific for CMV antigens.

This receptor was obtained from a man aged 40-55 years in good health and CMV-seropositive. The material sequenced was PBMCs.

CDR3 nucleotides: TGTGCCAGCAGTGGGACAGGGAGAGATGGCTACACCTTC. This gives the protein CASSGTGRDGYTF. This rearrangement joins TRBV2 to TRBJ1-2; 8 positions match TRBD1. This CDR3 has 13 amino acids. The V gene end was trimmed by 4 bases and the J gene end by 6 bases; junction bases not matched to a gene: 4. Germline V lookup: CDR1 SNHLY, CDR2 FYNNEI.